A single T cell receptor beta chain is shown here with its context. The antigen is not known. This specimen comes from a study of CD8 T cells in ankylosing spondylitis. Notes on the study in general: Both synovial fluid and blood in reactive arthritis had previously been reported to carry some motif variants. Clones that were linked to disease were CD8+ and were relatively rare in peripheral blood. In ankylosing spondylitis patients, matched synovial fluid reportedly showed significant enrichment of disease-linked clones. For ankylosing spondylitis blood, a TCR beta motif of roughly 8 highly homologous variants appeared characteristic.

Making use of molecular barcodes, quantitative 5'-RACE generated TCR beta libraries. MiXCR, run by TCRdb on the 5' RACE reads, gives a single entry per CDR3 protein. The profile shows around 130,000 distinct CDR3 sequences, over 15% of them singletons. This CDR3 region has 16 residues. V was shortened by 3 bases and J by 1 base, with 15 bases between the two germline ends. CDR1 and CDR2 from the germline V gene are SGHVS and FNYEAQ. Sequenced sample: blood, either unsorted or a sorted T cell fraction (not recorded which). The V gene is TRBV7-6, the J gene TRBJ1-1, with D possibly being TRBD1 (5 bases). The TCR comes from a male donor with ankylosing spondylitis. The CDR3 DNA reads TGTGCCAGCAGCTTTCCCCCTGGGGCGGGGAACACTGAAGCTTTCTTT. Translated, it gives CASSFPPGAGNTEAFF. The full variable domain, in which reference TRBV7-6 and TRBJ1-1 provide the parts outside the CDR3, is GAGVSQSPRYKVTKRGQDVALRCDPISGHVSLYWYRQALGQGPEFLTYFNYEAQQDKSGLPNDRFSAERPEGSISTLTIQRTEQRDSAMYRCASSFPPGAGNTEAFFGQGTRLTVV.